This T cell receptor (beta chain) was recovered during a study of CD8+ T cells in alopecia areata. Whole-study context: Tofacitinib ran for 6 to 18 months before 6 months off drug. Notes on the study in general: It was less clear whether patients shared TCRs than it was in mice, possibly because of HLA.

V dropped 0 bases and J dropped 5; count of bases not matched to a gene: 3. Germline V lookup: CDR1 SGHRS, CDR2 YFSETQ. The CDR3 totals 15 residues. Obtained from alopecia areata patients were lesional scalp punch biopsies along with peripheral blood. In regard to this clone: Its cognate antigen is unknown.

Reverse transcription of extracted RNA yielded cDNA, which provided the sequencing template. Measured with immunoSEQ multiplex PCR; TCRdb has only the in-frame clones, and not every one. The sample holds about 200,000 clones, around 62% seen once. V and J are TRBV5-1 and TRBJ2-7, with 12 bases fitting TRBD1. This specimen was CD4+ T cells sorted from blood, taken at week 0. This sequence was found in a human donor with alopecia areata. The CDR3 loop reads CASSLAGTGGDEQYF. The CDR3, as DNA: TGCGCCAGCAGCTTGGCCGGGACAGGGGGCGACGAGCAGTACTTC.